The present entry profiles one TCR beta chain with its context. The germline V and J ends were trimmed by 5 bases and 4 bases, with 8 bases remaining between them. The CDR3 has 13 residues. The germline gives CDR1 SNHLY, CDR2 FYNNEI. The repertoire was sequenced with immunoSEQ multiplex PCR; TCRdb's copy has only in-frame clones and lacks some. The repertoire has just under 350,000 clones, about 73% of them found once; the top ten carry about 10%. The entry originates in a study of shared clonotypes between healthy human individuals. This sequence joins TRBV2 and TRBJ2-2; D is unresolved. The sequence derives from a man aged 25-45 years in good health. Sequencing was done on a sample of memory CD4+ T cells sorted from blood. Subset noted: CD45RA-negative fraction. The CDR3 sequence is CASSSIPTGELFF. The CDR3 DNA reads TGTGCCAGCAGTTCAATTCCCACCGGGGAGCTGTTTTTT. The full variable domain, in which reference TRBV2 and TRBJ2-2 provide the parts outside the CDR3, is EPEVTQTPSHQVTQMGQEVILRCVPISNHLYFYWYRQILGQKVEFLVSFYNNEISEKSEIFDDQFSVERPDGSNFTLKIRSTKLEDSAMYFCASSSIPTGELFFGEGSRLTVL.